A selection of T cell receptor beta chains follows, all from one sample in a study of T cell changes during pregnancy in multiple sclerosis. TCRdb's copy holds only in-frame clones and misses some; the assay was immunoSEQ multiplex PCR. The sample gives about 38,000 clones, approximately 90% of which show up once; 0.3% to 0.4% is in the top ten. Sequencing was performed on CD4+ T cells from peripheral blood mononuclear cells, taken in the third trimester of pregnancy. The source of these receptors is a female donor in good health, enrolled as a control in a pregnancy study. The CDR3 runs from the conserved cysteine through the conserved F or W. The D gene is left open where the match is weak. Where a row states a size, it is once, few, many or the class of an expanded clone; other rows omit it.

>TRBV5-1|.|TRBJ2-7|.
TGCGCCAGCAGCCTTGGAGGGGCCGTTTACGAGCAGTACTTC
CASSLGGAVYEQYF
>TRBV11-2|.|TRBJ2-5|.
TGTGCCAGCAGGGAGGGAGAGACCCAGTACTTC
CASREGETQYF
>TRBV23-1|.|TRBJ1-5|.
TGCGCCAGCAGTCAATCGGCCTCAAGGCGAGGGCTCAATCAGCCCCAGCATTTT
CASSQSASRRGLNQPQHF
>TRBV30|.|TRBJ1-4|.
TGTGCCTGGAGTAGGGGGGAAAAACTGTTTTTT
CAWSRGEKLFF
>TRBV5-1|.|TRBJ2-5|TRBD2
TGCGCCAGCAGCTTGACTAGCGCGCTGGAGACCCAGTACTTC
CASSLTSALETQYF
>TRBV5-4|.|TRBJ2-5|TRBD2
TGTGCCAGCAGCTTGGGTCTAGCGGGAAACCAAGAGACCCAGTACTTC
CASSLGLAGNQETQYF
>TRBV19|.|TRBJ1-3|.
TGTGCCAGTAGTATCAGCCGACAGTCTGGAAACACCATATATTTT
CASSISRQSGNTIYF
>TRBV10-3|.|TRBJ2-6|.
TGTGCCATCAGTGTATCGGGAGAGGGGGCCAACGTCCTGACTTTC
CAISVSGEGANVLTF
>TRBV6-6|.|TRBJ1-2|TRBD1
TGTGCCAGCAGTTACAGCGGACAGGACTATGGCTACACCTTC
CASSYSGQDYGYTF
>TRBV28|.|TRBJ2-1|.
TGTGCCAGCAGTGCAGGACACCCCAGCTCCTACAATGAGCAGTTCTTC
CASSAGHPSSYNEQFF
>TRBV7-8|.|TRBJ1-1|TRBD1
TGTGCCAGCAGCTTAAGGCCGGGACAGGGGGTTCCGGACACTGAAGCTTTCTTT
CASSLRPGQGVPDTEAFF
>TRBV7-2|.|TRBJ2-1|TRBD2
TGTGCCAGCAGCCCAAGACTAGCGGGAAGGAATGAGCAGTTCTTC
CASSPRLAGRNEQFF
>TRBV27|.|TRBJ2-1|TRBD2
TGTGCCAGCAGTTTAGGTTCCCTAGCGGACTACAATGAGCAGTTCTTC
CASSLGSLADYNEQFF
>TRBV27|.|TRBJ2-4|.
TGTGCCAGCAGTCGCCTCCGGGGAGCCAAAAACATTCAGTACTTC
CASSRLRGAKNIQYF
>TRBV28|.|TRBJ1-1|.
TGTGCCAGCAGTCCCCCGACAGGAACCACTGAAGCTTTCTTT
CASSPPTGTTEAFF
>TRBV5-6|.|TRBJ1-6|TRBD1
TGTGCCAGTTCAGGGGGCCCGCGGAGTTCACCCCTCCACTTT
CASSGGPRSSPLHF
>TRBV5-1|.|TRBJ2-2|.
TGCGCCAGCAGCTTGCGGGAGCTCGACACCGGGGAGCTGTTTTTT
CASSLRELDTGELFF
>TRBV6-1|.|TRBJ2-5|.
TGTGCCAGCAGTGACGTGGATGGGAGCAGGGGAGCCCAAGAGACCCAGTACTTC
CASSDVDGSRGAQETQYF
>TRBV11-3|.|TRBJ2-1|TRBD2
TGTGCCAGCAGCTTAGGACTAGCGGGAGGAAATGAGCAGTTCTTC
CASSLGLAGGNEQFF
>TRBV28|once|TRBJ1-1|.
TGTGCCAGCCCCCCTACGACAGTGACATCCTCTAGGAACACTGAAGCTTTCTTT
CASPPTTVTSSRNTEAFF
>TRBV19|few|TRBJ1-1|TRBD1
TGTGCCAGTAGAACGACAGGGGAGGCTTTCTTT
CASRTTGEAFF
>TRBV27|.|TRBJ2-7|TRBD2
TGTGCCAGCAGTTTACGGGCGGGAGGGCCCTCTACCTACGAGCAGTACTTC
CASSLRAGGPSTYEQYF